This TCR beta chain was sequenced for a study of blood T cell repertoires in COVID-19. Study information: Samples representing acute and convalescent COVID-19 were sourced from the United States, Italy and Spain.

Sequencing was performed with immunoSEQ multiplex PCR; in TCRdb, only in-frame clones are kept and a portion is missing. Found here are about 78,000 clones, 75% to 95% of them singletons; the top ten hold under 0.8%. Germline CDR1 reads MNHEY; CDR2 reads SVGAGI. V lost 0 bases to trimming and J lost 5 bases; unmatched junction nucleotides: 5. The CDR3 covers 15 residues. Material: peripheral blood. This sequence originates from a woman at least 80 years old with acute or convalescent COVID-19. The chain uses TRBV6-5 and TRBJ2-3; TRBD1 matches at 7 bases. The CDR3 reads CASSYSVAGGDTQYF. The DNA of the CDR3 is TGTGCCAGCAGTTACTCAGTGGCAGGGGGAGATACGCAGTATTTT.